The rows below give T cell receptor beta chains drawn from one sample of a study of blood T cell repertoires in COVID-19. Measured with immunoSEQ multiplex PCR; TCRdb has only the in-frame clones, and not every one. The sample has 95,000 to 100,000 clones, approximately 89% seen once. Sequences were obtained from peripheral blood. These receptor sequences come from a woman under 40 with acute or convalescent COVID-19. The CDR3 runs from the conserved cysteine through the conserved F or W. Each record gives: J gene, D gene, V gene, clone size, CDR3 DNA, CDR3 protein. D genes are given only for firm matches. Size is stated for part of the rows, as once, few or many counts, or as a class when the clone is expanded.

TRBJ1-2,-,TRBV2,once,TGTGCCAGCAGTGGTAGAGGGATCTATGGCTACACCTTC,CASSGRGIYGYTF
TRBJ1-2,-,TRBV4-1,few,TGCGCCAGCAGCCAAGTCGGAGAATCTAACTATGGCTACACCTTC,CASSQVGESNYGYTF
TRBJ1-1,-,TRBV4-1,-,TGCGCCAGCAGCCAAGGAAGGGGGGGATACACTGAAGCTTTCTTT,CASSQGRGGYTEAFF
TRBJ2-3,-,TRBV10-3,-,TGTGCCATCAGTGGCCCCGAGGGAGATACGCAGTATTTT,CAISGPEGDTQYF
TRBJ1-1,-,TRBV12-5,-,TGTGCTAGTGGTTTGGTACTAGGCAGGGGAAACACTGAAGCTTTCTTT,CASGLVLGRGNTEAFF
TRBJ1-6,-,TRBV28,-,TGTGCCAGCAGTTTCATGCCCCCCGGCCTTGGGGCGCCTCGCGACTTT,CASSFMPPGLGAPRDF
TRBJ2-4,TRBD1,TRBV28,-,TGTGCCAGCAGCAAACAGAGGACAGGGGAAAACATTCAGTACTTC,CASSKQRTGENIQYF
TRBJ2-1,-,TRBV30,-,TGTGCCTGGAAAATAAGCGGTGAGCAGTTCTTC,CAWKISGEQFF
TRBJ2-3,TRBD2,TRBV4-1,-,TGCGCCAGCAGCCAAGATGAGGGCGGGGGAAACACAGATACGCAGTATTTT,CASSQDEGGGNTDTQYF
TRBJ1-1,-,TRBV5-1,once,TGCGCCAGCAGCTTCGCAGAGAACACTGAAGCTTTCTTT,CASSFAENTEAFF
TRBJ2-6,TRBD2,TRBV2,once,TGTGCCAGCAGTGTGACGGCCCCGCGGGGGGTTGGGGCCAACGTCCTGACTTTC,CASSVTAPRGVGANVLTF
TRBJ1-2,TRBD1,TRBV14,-,TGTGCCAGCAGCCAAGTTCGCGGACAGGCCTATGGCTACACCTTC,CASSQVRGQAYGYTF
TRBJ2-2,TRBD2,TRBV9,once,TGTGCCAGCAGCGTAGGAGGGACTAGCGGGCCCTTGAACGCCGGGGAGCTGTTTTTT,CASSVGGTSGPLNAGELFF
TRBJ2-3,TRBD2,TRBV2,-,TGTGCCAGCAAGGCGGGGGGGCCTCTTAGCGCAGATACGCAGTATTTT,CASKAGGPLSADTQYF
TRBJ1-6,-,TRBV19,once,TGTGCCAGTAGTTCGCCGTCTAGACCCCTCCACTTT,CASSSPSRPLHF
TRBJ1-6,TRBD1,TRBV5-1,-,TGCGCCAGCAGCTTGGCGGTGACAGGGTTAAGATCACCCCTCCACTTT,CASSLAVTGLRSPLHF
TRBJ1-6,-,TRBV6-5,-,TGTGCCAGCAGTCTTAGCTCCTACTATAATTCACCCCTCCACTTT,CASSLSSYYNSPLHF
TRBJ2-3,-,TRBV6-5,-,TGTGCCAGCAGCCAGGGTGCAGTCCCAGATACGCAGTATTTT,CASSQGAVPDTQYF
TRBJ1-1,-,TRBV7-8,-,TGTGCCAGCAGCCTTGAGGGGGGGATTGAAGCTTTCTTT,CASSLEGGIEAFF
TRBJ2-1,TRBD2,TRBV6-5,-,TGTGCCACCCGGACTAGCGGGGGGGCGAAGGAGCAGTTCTTC,CATRTSGGAKEQFF
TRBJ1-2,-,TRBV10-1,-,TGCGCCAGCAGTGAGTTGGCAGGGTCTTATGGCTACACCTTC,CASSELAGSYGYTF
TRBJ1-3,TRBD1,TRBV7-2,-,TGTGCCAGCAGCTTGTCACAGGGGTTCAGGTCTGGAAACACCATATATTTT,CASSLSQGFRSGNTIYF
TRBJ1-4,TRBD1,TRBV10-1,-,TGCGCCAGCAAAGAAACAAGACAGGGGGCAATATATGAAAAACTGTTTTTT,CASKETRQGAIYEKLFF
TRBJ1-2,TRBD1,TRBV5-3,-,TGTGCCAGAAGCTCCCGGGACAGCAACTATGGCTACACCTTC,CARSSRDSNYGYTF